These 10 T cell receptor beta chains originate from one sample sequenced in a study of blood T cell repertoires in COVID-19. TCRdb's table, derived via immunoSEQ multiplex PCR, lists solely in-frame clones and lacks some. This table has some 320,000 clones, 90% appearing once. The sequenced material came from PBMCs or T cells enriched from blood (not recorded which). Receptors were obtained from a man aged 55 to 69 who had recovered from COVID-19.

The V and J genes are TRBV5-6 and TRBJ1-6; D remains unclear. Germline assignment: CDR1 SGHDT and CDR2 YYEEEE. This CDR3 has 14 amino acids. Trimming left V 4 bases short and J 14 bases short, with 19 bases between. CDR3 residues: CASSTQDRSGALHF. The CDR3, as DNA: TGTGCCAGCAGCACCCAGGACCGGAGCGGGGCCCTCCACTTT.

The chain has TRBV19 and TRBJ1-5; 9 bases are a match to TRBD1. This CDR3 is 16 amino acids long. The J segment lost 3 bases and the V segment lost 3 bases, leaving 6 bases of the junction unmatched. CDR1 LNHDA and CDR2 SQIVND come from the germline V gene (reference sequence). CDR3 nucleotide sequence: TGTGCCAGTAGTATCGGGGACAGGGCCTACAATCAGCCCCAGCATTTT. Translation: CASSIGDRAYNQPQHF.

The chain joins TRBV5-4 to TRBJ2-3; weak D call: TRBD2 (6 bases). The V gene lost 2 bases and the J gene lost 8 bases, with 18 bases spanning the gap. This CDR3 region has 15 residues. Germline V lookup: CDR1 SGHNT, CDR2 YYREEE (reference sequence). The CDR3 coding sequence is TGTGCCAGCAGCTTTCCCGGGGGATCGAGGGTTACGCAGTATTTT. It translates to CASSFPGGSRVTQYF. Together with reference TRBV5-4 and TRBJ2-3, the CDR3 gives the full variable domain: ETGVTQSPTHLIKTRGQQVTLRCSSQSGHNTVSWYQQALGQGPQFIFQYYREEENGRGNFPPRFSGLQFPNYSSELNVNALELDDSALYLCASSFPGGSRVTQYFGPGTRLTVL.

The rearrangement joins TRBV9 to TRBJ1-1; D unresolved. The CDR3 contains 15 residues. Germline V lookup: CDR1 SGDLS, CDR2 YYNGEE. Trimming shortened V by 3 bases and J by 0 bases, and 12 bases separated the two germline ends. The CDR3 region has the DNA TGTGCCAGCAGCGCTAACGACTTCATGAACACTGAAGCTTTCTTT. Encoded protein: CASSANDFMNTEAFF.

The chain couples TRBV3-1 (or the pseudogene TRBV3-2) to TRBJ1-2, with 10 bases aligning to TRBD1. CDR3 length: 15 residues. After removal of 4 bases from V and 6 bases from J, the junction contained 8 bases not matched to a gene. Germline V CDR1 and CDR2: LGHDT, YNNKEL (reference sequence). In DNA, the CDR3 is TGTGCCAGCAGCCGAAGCTCCGGGACAGGGGATGGCTACACCTTC. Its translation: CASSRSSGTGDGYTF.

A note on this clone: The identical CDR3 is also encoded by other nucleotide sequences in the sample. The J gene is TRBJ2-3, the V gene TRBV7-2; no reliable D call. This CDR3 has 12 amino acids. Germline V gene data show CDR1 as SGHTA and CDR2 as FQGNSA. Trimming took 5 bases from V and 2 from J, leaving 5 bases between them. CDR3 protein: CASSTYTDTQYF. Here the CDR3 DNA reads TGTGCCAGCAGCACCTACACAGATACGCAGTATTTT. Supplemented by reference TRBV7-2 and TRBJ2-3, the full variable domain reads GAGVSQSPSNKVTEKGKDVELRCDPISGHTALYWYRQSLGQGLEFLIYFQGNSAPDKSGLPSDRFSAERTGGSVSTLTIQRTQQEDSAVYLCASSTYTDTQYFGPGTRLTVL.

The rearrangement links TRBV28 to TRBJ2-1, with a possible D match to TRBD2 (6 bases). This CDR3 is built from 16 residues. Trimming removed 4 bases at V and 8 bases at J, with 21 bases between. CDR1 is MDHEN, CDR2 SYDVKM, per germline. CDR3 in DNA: TGTGCCAGCAGTTCACGCGGGACTCTTGGAAACTATGAGCAGTTCTTC. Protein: CASSSRGTLGNYEQFF. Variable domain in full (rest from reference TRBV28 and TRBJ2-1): DVKVTQSSRYLVKRTGEKVFLECVQDMDHENMFWYRQDPGLGLRLIYFSYDVKMKEKGDIPEGYSVSREKKERFSLILESASTNQTSMYLCASSSRGTLGNYEQFFGPGTRLTVL.

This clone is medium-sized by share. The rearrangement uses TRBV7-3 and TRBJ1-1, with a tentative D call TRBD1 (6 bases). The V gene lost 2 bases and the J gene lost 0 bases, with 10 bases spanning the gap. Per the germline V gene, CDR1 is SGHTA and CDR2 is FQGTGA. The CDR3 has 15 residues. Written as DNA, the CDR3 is TGTGCCAGCAGCTTACGGACAGTCATGAACACTGAAGCTTTCTTT. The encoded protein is CASSLRTVMNTEAFF.

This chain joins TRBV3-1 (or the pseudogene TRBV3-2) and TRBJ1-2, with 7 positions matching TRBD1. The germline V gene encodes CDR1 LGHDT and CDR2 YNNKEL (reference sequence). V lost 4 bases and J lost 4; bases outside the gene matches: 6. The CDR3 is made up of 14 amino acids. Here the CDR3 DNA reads TGTGCCAGCAGCCCCTACCGACAGGGCTATGGCTACACCTTC. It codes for CASSPYRQGYGYTF.

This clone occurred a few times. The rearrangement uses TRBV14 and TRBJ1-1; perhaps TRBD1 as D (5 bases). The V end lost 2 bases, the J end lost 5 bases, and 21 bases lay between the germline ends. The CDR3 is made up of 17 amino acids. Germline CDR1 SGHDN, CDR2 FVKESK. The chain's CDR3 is CASSQRGLDAPKTEAFF. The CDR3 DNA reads TGTGCCAGCAGCCAAAGGGGCCTAGACGCCCCGAAGACTGAAGCTTTCTTT.